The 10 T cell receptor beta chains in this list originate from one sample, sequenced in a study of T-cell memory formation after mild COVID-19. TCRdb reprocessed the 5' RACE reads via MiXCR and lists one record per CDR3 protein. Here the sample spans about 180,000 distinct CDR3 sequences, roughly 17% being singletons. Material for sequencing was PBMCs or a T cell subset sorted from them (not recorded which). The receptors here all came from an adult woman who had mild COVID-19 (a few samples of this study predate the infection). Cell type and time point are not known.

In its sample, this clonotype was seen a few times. The CDR3 here is CSARAGTGRVLTF. As DNA, the CDR3 is TGCAGTGCTAGGGCCGGGACAGGAAGAGTCCTGACTTTC. The rearrangement uses TRBV20-1 and TRBJ2-6, with 8 bases aligning to TRBD1. CDR1 is DFQATT and CDR2 is SNEGSKA in the germline V gene (reference sequence). The CDR3 is 13 residues long. The V gene end was trimmed by 3 bases and the J gene end by 13 bases; junction bases not matched to a gene: 8.

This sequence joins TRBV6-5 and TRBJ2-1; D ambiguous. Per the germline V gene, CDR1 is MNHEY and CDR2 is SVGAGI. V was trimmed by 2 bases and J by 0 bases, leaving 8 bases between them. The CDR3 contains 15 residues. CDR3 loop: CASSYRGSSYNEQFF. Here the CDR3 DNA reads TGTGCCAGCAGTTACCGAGGCAGCTCCTACAATGAGCAGTTCTTC.

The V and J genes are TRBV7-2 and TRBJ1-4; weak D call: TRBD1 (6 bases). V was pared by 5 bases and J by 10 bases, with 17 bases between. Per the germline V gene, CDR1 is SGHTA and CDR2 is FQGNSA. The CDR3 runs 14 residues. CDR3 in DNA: TGTGCCAGCAGCATCAACAGGGCTGTCGGAAAACTGTTTTTT. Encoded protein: CASSINRAVGKLFF.

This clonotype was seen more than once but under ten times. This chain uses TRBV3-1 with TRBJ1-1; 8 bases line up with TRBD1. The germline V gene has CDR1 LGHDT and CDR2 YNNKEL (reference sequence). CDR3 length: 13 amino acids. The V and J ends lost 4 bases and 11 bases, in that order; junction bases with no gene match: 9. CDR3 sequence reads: CASSPRQGSKAFF. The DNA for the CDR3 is TGTGCCAGCAGCCCCCGACAGGGGTCGAAGGCTTTCTTT.

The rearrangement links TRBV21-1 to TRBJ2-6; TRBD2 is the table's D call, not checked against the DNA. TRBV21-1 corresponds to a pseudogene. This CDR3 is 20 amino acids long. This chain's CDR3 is CASSKRETSGIPPGANVLTF. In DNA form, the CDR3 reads TGTGCCAGCAGCAAAAGGGAAACTAGCGGGATCCCACCTGGGGCCAACGTCCTGACTTTC.

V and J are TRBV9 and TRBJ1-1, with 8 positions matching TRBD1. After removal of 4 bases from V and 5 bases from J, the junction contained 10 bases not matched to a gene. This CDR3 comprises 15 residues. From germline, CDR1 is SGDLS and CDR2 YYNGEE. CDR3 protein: CASSPHTGGGTEAFF. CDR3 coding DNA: TGTGCCAGCAGCCCCCACACAGGGGGTGGTACTGAAGCTTTCTTT.

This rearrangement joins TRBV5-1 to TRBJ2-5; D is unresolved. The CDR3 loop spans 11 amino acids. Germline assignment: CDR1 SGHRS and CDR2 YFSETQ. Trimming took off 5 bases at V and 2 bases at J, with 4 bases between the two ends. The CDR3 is CASRRQETQYF. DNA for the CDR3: TGCGCCAGCAGAAGACAAGAGACCCAGTACTTC.

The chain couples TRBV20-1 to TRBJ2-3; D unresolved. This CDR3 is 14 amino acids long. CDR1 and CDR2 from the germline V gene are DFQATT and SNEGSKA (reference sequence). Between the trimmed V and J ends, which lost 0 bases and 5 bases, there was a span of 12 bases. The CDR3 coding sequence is TGCAGTGCTAGAGATATGGGTCTGCAAGATACGCAGTATTTT. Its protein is CSARDMGLQDTQYF.

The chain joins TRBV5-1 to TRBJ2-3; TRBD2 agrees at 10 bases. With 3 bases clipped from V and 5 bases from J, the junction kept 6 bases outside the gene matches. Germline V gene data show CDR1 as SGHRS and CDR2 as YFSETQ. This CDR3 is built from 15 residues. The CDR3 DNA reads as TGCGCCAGCAGCTCCAGACTAGCGGGTAAAGATACGCAGTATTTT. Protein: CASSSRLAGKDTQYF.

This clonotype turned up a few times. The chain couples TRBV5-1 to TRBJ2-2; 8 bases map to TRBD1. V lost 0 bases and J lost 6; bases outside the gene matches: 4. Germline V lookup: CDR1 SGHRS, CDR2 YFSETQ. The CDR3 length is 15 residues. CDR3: CASSLVAGGPGELFF. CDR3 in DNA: TGCGCCAGCAGCTTGGTGGCAGGGGGCCCCGGGGAGCTGTTTTTT.